This T cell receptor beta chain was profiled in a study of cytomegalovirus exposure and HLA in healthy donors. The PCR made use of 60 Vbeta and 13 Jbeta primers. The assay was immunoSEQ multiplex PCR, and TCRdb's table has in-frame clones only and misses some. The sample consists of approximately 150,000 clones, 65% to 70% of them appearing once. This clone was recorded once. The sequencing sample was made of PBMCs. The sequence derives from a woman younger than 35 in good health and CMV-seropositive.

This chain's CDR3 is CASSQETSGGAHEQFF. CDR3 sequence (DNA): TGTGCCAGCAGCCAAGAGACTAGCGGGGGGGCCCATGAGCAGTTCTTC. The chain combines TRBV4-2 with TRBJ2-1, with 14 bases identical to TRBD2. The CDR3 is 16 residues long. Germline values: CDR1 LGHNA, CDR2 YNFKEQ. Losses at the gene ends were 0 bases for V and 8 bases for J; bases not matched to a gene: 3.